The text below deals with one T cell receptor (beta chain). This entry is derived from a study of T cell clonotyping in hematopoietic cell transplantation. Repertoires were generated with immunoSEQ multiplex PCR, while TCRdb's copy carries only in-frame clones and drops some. The sample shows approximately 5,000 clones, 90% of them seen only once. Sequencing used peripheral blood mononuclear cells, obtained 100 days after allogeneic stem cell transplant. The TCR originated in a female patient aged 50-59 years who had an allogeneic stem cell transplant from an unrelated donor, so T cells may come from the graft donor. Some clones in this sample may be carry-over from other donors' samples.

CDR3 coding DNA: TGTGCCAGCAGCCAGTCGGGAGACTACTGGTGGAAACTGTTTTTT. Translated: CASSQSGDYWWKLFF. The V and J genes are TRBV6-5 and TRBJ1-4; D is unclear. Germline-derived CDR1 and CDR2 are MNHEY and SVGAGI. CDR3 length: 15 amino acids. V was pared by 6 bases and J by 11 bases, with 22 bases between.